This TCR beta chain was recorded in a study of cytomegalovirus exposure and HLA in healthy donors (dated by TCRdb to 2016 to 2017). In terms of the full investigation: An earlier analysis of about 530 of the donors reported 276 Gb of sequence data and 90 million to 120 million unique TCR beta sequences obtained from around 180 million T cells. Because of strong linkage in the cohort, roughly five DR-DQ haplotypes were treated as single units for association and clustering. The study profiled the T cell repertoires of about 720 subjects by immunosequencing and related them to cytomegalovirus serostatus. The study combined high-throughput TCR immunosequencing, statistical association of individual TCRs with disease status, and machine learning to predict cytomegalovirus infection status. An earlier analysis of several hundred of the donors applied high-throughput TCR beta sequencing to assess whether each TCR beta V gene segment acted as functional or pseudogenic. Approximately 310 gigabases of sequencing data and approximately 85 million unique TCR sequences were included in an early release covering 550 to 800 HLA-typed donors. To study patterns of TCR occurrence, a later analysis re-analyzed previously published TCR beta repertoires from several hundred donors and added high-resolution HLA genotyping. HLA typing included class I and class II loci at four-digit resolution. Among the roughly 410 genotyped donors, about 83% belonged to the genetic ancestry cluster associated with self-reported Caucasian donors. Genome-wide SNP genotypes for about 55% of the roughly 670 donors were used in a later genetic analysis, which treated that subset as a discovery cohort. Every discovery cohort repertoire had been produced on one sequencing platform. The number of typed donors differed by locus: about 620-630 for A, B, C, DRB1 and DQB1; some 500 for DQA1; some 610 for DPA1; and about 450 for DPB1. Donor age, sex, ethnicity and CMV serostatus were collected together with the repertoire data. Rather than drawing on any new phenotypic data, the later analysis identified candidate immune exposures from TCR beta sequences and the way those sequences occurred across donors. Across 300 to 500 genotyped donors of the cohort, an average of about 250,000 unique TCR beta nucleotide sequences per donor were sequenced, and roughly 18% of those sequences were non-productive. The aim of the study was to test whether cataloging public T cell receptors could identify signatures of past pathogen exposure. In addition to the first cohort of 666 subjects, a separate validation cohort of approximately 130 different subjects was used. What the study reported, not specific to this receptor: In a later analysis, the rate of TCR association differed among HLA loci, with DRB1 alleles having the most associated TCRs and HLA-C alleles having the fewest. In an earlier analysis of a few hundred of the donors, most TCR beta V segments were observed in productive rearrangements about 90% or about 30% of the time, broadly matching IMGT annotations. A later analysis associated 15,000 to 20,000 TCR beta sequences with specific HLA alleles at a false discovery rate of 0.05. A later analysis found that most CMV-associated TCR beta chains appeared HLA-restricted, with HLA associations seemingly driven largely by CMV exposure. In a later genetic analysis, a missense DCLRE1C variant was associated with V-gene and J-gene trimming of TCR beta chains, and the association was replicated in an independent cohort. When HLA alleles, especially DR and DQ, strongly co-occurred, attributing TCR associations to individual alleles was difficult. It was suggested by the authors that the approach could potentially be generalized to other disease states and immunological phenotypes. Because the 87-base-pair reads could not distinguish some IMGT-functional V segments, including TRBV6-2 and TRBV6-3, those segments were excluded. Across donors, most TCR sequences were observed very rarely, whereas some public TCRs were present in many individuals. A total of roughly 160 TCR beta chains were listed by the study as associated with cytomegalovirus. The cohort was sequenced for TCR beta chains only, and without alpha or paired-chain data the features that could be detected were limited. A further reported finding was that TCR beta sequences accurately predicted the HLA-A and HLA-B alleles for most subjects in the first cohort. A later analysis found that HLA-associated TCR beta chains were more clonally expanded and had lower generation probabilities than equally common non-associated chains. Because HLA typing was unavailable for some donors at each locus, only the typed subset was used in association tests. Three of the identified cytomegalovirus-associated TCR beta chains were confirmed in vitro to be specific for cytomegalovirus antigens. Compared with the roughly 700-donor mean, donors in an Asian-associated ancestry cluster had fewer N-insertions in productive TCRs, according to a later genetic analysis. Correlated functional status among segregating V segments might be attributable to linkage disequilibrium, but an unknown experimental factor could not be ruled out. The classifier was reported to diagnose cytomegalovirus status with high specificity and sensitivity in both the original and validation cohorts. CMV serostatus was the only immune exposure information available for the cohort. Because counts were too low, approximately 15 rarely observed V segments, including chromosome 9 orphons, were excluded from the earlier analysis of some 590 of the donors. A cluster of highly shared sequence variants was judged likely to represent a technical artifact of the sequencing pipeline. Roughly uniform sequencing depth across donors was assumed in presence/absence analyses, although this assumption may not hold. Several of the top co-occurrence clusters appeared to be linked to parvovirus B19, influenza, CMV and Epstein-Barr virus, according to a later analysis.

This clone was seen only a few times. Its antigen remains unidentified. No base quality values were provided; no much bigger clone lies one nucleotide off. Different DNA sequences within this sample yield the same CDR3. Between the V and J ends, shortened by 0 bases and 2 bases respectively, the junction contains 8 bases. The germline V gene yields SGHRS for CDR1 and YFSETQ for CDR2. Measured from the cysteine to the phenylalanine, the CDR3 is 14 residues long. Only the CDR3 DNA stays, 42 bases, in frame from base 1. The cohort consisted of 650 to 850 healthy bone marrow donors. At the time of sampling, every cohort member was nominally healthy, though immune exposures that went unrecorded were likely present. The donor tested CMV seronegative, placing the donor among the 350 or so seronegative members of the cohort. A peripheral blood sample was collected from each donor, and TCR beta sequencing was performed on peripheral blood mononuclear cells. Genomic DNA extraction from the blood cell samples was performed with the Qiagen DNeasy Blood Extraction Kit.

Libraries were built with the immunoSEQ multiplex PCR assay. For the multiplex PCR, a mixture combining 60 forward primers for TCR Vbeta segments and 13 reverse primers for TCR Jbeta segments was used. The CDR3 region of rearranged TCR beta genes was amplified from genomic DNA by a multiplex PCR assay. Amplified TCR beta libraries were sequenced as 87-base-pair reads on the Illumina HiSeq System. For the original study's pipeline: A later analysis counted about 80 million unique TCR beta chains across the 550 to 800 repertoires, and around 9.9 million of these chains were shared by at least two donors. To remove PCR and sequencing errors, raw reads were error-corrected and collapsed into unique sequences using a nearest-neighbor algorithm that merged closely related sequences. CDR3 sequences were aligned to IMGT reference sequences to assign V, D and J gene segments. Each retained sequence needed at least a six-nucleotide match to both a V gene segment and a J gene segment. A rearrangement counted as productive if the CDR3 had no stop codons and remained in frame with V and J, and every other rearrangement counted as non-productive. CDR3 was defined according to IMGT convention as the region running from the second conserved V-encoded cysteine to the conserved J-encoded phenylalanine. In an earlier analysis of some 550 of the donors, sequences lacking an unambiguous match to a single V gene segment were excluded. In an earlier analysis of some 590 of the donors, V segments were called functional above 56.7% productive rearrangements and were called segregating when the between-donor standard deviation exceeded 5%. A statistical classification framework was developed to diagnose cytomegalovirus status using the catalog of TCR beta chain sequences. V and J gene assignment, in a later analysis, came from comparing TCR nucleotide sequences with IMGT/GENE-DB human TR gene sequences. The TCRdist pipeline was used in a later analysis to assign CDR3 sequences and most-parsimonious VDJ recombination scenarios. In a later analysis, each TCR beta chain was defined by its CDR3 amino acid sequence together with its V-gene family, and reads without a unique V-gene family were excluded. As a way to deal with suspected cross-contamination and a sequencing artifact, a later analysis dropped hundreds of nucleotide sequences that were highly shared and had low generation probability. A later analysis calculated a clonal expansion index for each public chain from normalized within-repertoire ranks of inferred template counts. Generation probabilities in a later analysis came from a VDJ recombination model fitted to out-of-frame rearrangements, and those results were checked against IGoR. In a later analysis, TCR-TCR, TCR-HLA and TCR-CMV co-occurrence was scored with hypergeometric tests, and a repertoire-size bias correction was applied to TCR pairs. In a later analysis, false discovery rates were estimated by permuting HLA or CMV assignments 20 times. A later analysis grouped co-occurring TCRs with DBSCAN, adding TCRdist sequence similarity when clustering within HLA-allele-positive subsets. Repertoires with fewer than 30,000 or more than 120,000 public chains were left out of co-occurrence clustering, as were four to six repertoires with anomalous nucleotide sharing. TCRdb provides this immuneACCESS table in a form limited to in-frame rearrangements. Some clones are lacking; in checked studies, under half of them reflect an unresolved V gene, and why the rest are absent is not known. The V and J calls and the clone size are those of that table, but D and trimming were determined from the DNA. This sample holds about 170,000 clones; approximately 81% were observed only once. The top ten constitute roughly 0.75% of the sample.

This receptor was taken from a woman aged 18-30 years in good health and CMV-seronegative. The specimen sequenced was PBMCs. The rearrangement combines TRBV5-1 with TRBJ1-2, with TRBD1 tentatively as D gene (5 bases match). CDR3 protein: CASSLAGGNYGYTF. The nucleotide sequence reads TGCGCCAGCAGCTTGGCGGGGGGGAACTATGGCTACACCTTC.